This entry is about one T cell receptor beta chain. Its target antigen remains unknown. No base quality information exists; no much larger clone differs at one position. The immunoSEQ Assay, a bias-controlled multiplex PCR, was used to amplify TCRbeta CDR3 regions from genomic DNA. In the paper's pipeline: Within the assay, amplification of reference gene primers was used to estimate how many nucleated cells each sample contained. Sequence reads were collapsed and filtered to measure the absolute abundance of every unique TCRbeta CDR3 rearrangement. For each sample, productive Simpson clonality was calculated by taking the square root of Simpson's diversity index across productive rearrangements. The source is immuneACCESS, and TCRdb retained only in-frame sequences with V and J called. Part of the clones is not carried over; for the studies checked, unresolved V genes explain less than half of this, and the remainder is unexplained. That table is the source of V, J and clone size, and D and trimming were worked out from the DNA. This sample gives 150,000 to 200,000 clones in total; 83% of them show up just once. The ten largest clones represent 4.4% of the sample.

The data were obtained in a study of blood T cell repertoires in COVID-19 (dated by TCRdb to the early 2020s). About the full investigation: Samples covering the acute and convalescent phases of COVID-19 were provided by collaborators in the United States, Italy and Spain. The prospective study material was composed of cDNA or gDNA derived from T cells, B-cell-depleted T cells, or PBMCs. Subjects who had been exposed to COVID-19, were actively infected with it, or had recovered from it provided the deeply sampled blood TCRbeta repertoires that made up the dataset. The repertoires were released in a freely available public database intended as a resource for research on the immune response to SARS-CoV-2. The samples were drawn from the first 160 participants of the ongoing ImmuneRACE study and from 1,200 or so subjects provided by 6 global collaborators. A de-identified subject ID, COVID-19 status, age in years and sex were almost always included in the sample metadata. Where available, HLA class I and class II types were obtained from metadata supplied by the sample provider rather than from assay-based typing. The study at large found these results: Clinical and demographic metadata were provided uncurated, with the amount varying by source and participant.

The CDR3 numbers 13 residues from cysteine through phenylalanine. Only the CDR3 part of the read is kept: 39 bases, read in frame from the first base. CDR1 and CDR2, looked up from the germline V gene, are MNHEY and SVGEGT. Deletion took 6 bases off V and 5 bases off J, with a span of 13 bases between the germline ends. In the prospective study, participants were roughly 18 to 100 years old, resided in about two dozen geographic areas of the United States, and were enrolled through a virtual design. To assign participants to cohorts, the prospective study relied on clinical history that participants themselves reported in a screening survey and a study questionnaire. Recovered participants in ImmuneRACE Cohort 3 were defined by two consecutive negative NP/OP PCR tests, clearance by a healthcare professional, or resolution of symptoms. In the prospective study, whole blood, serum and a nasopharyngeal or oropharyngeal swab were collected from each participant by mobile phlebotomists. Over a roughly 2-month period, participants in the prospective study had the option of providing additional blood draws and questionnaires. Before DNA extraction, blood samples from the prospective study were shipped at room temperature or frozen.

This sequence originates from a woman aged 45 to 65 who had recovered from COVID-19. The sequence is built from TRBV6-2 or TRBV6-3 and TRBJ1-1; TRBD1 is possibly the D segment (5 matching bases). Sequences were obtained from PBMCs or T cells enriched from blood (not recorded which). The CDR3 protein sequence reads: CASSGARETEAFF. DNA sequence: TGTGCCAGCAGCGGGGCCCGAGAGACTGAAGCTTTCTTT.